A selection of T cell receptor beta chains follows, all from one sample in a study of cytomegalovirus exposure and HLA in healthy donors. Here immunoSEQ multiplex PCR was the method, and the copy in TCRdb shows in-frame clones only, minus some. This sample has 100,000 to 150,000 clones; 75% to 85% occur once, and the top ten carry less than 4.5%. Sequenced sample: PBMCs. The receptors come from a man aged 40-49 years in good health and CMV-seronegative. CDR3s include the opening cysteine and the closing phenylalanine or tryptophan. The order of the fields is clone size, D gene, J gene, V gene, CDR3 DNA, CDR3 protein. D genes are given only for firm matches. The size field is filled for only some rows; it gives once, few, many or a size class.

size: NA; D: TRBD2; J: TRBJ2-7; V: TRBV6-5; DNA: TGTGCCAGCAGTTATCGGGCTAGCGGGGGCTACGAGCAGTACTTC; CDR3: CASSYRASGGYEQYF
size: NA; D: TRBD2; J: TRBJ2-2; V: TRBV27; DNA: TGTGCCAGTACGCTCCGAGGCCCTAGCGGGGGAAACACCGGGGAGCTGTTTTTT; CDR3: CASTLRGPSGGNTGELFF
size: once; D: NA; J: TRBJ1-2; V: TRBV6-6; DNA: TGTGCCAGCAGGGGAGGGGTCTCCTATGGCTACACCTTC; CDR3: CASRGGVSYGYTF
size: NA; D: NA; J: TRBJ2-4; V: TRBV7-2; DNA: TGTGCCAGCAGCTTACTCATCTTCAGGGGTAAAAACATTCAGTACTTC; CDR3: CASSLLIFRGKNIQYF
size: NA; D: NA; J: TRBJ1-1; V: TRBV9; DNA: TGTGCCAGCAGCGTAGGTGTCGGGGCGGGGGAGAACACTGAAGCTTTCTTT; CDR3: CASSVGVGAGENTEAFF
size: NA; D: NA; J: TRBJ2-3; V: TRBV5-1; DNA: TGCGCCAGCAGCCTCCAAGTCAGCGGGGGACAGGGAGTGGATACGCAGTATTTT; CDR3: CASSLQVSGGQGVDTQYF
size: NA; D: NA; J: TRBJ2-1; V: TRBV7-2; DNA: TGTGCCAGCAGCTTACTGGGGCACAATGAGCAGTTCTTC; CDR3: CASSLLGHNEQFF
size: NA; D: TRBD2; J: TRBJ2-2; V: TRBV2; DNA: TGTGCCAGCACCGGGGGATGGGCGGGGGGGCTGGCCGGGGAGCTGTTTTTT; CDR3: CASTGGWAGGLAGELFF
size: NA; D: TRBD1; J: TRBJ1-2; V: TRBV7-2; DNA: TGTGCCAGCAGCTTCTTAATAACAGGGGGCGCGGGTGGCTACACCTTC; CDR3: CASSFLITGGAGGYTF
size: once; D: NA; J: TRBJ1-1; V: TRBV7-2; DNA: TGTGCCAGCAGCTTCTCCGGGCCCGGGGACACTGAAGCTTTCTTT; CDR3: CASSFSGPGDTEAFF
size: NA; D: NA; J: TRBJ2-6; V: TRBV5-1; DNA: TGCGCCAGCAGCTTGGCAGTGGTGGGGGCCAACGGCCTGACTTTC; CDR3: CASSLAVVGANGLTF
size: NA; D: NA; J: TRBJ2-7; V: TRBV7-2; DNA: TGTGCCAGCAGCCCTGGGGTCGGGACCTACGAGCAGTACTTC; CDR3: CASSPGVGTYEQYF
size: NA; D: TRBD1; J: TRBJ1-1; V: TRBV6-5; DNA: TGTGCCAGCAGGGATGGGACAGGGGGCACTGAAGCTTTCTTT; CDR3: CASRDGTGGTEAFF
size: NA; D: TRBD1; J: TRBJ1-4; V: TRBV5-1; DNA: TGCGCCAGCAGCTTGGGGACAGGGGAGGAAAAACTGTTTTTT; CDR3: CASSLGTGEEKLFF
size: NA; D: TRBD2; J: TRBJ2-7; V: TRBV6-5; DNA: TGTGCCAGCAGCGTGACTAGCGTTCCCTACGAGCAGTACTTC; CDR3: CASSVTSVPYEQYF
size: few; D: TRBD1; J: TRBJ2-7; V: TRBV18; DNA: TGTGCCAGCTCACCCGTGGGACAGGTCACCTACGAGCAGTACTTC; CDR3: CASSPVGQVTYEQYF
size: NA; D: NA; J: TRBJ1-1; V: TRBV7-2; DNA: TGTGCCAGCAGCCCTCAGACAGGTACAAACACTGAAGCTTTCTTT; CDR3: CASSPQTGTNTEAFF
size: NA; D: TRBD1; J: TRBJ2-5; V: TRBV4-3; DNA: TGCGCCAGCAGCCAAGGAGGGACAGACCAAGAGACCCAGTACTTC; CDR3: CASSQGGTDQETQYF
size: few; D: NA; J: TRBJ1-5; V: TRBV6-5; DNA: TGTGCCAGCTGGCCCGGGGGAAGCAATCAGCCCCAGCATTTT; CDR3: CASWPGGSNQPQHF
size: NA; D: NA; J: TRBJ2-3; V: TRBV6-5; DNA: TGTGCCAGCAGTTCTGCGGCCCCAGATACGCAGTATTTT; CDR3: CASSSAAPDTQYF
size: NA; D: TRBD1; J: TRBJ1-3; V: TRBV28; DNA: TGTGCCAGCAGTTTAGGGGGACAGCGAGGAAACACCATATATTTT; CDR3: CASSLGGQRGNTIYF
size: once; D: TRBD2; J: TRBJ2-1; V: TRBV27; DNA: TGTGCCAGCAGTTTTTCGGGACTAGCGGGGGGGGGCTCCTACAATGAGCAGTTCTTC; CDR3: CASSFSGLAGGGSYNEQFF
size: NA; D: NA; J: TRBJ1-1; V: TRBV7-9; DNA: TGTGCCAGCAGCCCAGGGTCTGTACGTTCGAACACTGAAGCTTTCTTT; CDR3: CASSPGSVRSNTEAFF
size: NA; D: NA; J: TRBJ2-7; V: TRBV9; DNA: TGTGCCAGCAGCTCAGGGGTGTCCTACGAGCAGTACTTC; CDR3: CASSSGVSYEQYF
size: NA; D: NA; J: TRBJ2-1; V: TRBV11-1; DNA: TGTGCCAGCAGCTTCTTACTGGGGAGCTACAATGAGCAGTTCTTC; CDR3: CASSFLLGSYNEQFF
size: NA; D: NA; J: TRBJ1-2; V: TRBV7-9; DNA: TGTGCCAGCAGCTCGGGGACAATTTACTACACCTTC; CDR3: CASSSGTIYYTF
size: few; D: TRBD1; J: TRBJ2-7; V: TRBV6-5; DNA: TGTGCCAGCAGTTACACATGGACAGGAGAATACGAGCAGTACTTC; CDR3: CASSYTWTGEYEQYF
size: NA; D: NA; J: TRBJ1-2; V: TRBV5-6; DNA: TGTGCCAGCAGCTTGACGGACTCTATTTACTATGGCTACACCTTC; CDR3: CASSLTDSIYYGYTF
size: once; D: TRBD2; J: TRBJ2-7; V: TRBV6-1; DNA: TGTGCCAGCAGTGAAGTGGGGGGGGGTAGCGAGCAGTACTTC; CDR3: CASSEVGGGSEQYF
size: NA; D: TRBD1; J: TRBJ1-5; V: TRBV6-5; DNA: TGTGCCAGCCGAGAGGACAGGACGTCCAATCAGCCCCAGCATTTT; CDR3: CASREDRTSNQPQHF
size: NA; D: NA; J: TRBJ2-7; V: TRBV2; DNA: TGTGCCAGCAGTGAGCAGGGAACCACCTACGAGCAGTACTTC; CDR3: CASSEQGTTYEQYF
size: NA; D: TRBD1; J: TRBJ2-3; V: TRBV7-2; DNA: TGTGCCAGCAGCTACCGACTCGTACAGGGGGTGAGCCCAGATACGCAGTATTTT; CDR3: CASSYRLVQGVSPDTQYF
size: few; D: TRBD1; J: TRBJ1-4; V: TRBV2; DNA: TGTGCCAGCAGGTCAGGGGGAAGTCGTGAAAAACTGTTTTTT; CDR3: CASRSGGSREKLFF
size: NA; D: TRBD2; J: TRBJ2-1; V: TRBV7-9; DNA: TGTGCCAGCAGCTTAGCCAGCGGGGGGCCCAATGAGCAGTTCTTC; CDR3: CASSLASGGPNEQFF
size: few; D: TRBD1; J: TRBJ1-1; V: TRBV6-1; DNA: TGTGCCAGCAGTACGGGGACAGGGTTGCATCCGGAAGCTTTCTTT; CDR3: CASSTGTGLHPEAFF
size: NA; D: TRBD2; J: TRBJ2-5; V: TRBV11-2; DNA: TGTGCCAGCAGCTTGTTAGCGGGGTCCCAAGAGACCCAGTACTTC; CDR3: CASSLLAGSQETQYF
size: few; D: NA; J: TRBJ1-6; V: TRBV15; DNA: TGTGCCACCAGCAGAGAAAGAACAGGCGGTTCACCCCTCCACTTT; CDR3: CATSRERTGGSPLHF
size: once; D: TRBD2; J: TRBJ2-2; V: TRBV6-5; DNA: TGTGCCAGCAGACTACTAGCGGCGAACACCGGGGAGCTGTTTTTT; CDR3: CASRLLAANTGELFF
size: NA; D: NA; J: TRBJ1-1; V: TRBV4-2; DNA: TGTGCCAGCAGCCAAACGGACTTACAGAACACTGAAGCTTTCTTT; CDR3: CASSQTDLQNTEAFF
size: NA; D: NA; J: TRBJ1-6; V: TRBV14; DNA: TGTGCCAGCAGCCAATCACAGAATTCACCCCTCCACTTT; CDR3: CASSQSQNSPLHF
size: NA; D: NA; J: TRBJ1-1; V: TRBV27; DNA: TGTGCCAGCAGTTTATCGGGGGGGAATGAAGCTTTCTTT; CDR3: CASSLSGGNEAFF
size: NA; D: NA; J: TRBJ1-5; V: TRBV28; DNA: TGTGCCAGCAGTTTAGGAGGGATTCAGCCCCAGCATTTT; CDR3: CASSLGGIQPQHF
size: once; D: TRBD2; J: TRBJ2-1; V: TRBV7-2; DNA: TGTGCCAGCAGCTTAAACTCTGCGGGGGTTTACAATGAGCAGTTCTTC; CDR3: CASSLNSAGVYNEQFF
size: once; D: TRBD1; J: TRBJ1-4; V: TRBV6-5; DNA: TGTGCCAGCAGGAATACCGGGACAGGGTATGAAAAACTGTTTTTT; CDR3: CASRNTGTGYEKLFF
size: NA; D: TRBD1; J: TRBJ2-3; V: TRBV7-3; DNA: TGTGCCAGCAGCTTTGGGACAGGGGGCGTCGATACGCAGTATTTT; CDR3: CASSFGTGGVDTQYF
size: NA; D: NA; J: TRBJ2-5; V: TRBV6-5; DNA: TGTGCCAGCAGTTCGACGACAGGGACCCAGTACTTC; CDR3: CASSSTTGTQYF
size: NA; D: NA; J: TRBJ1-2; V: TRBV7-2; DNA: TGTGCCAGCAGCTTAAATATCGGACTTGGGGATCGCTACACCTTC; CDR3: CASSLNIGLGDRYTF
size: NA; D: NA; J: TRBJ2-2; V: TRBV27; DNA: TGTGCCAGCAGTTTCAGGTTGAACACCGGGGAGCTGTTTTTT; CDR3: CASSFRLNTGELFF
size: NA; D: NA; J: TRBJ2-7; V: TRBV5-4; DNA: TGTGCCAGCAGCTTCGGACAGAACTCCTACGAGCAGTACTTC; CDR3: CASSFGQNSYEQYF
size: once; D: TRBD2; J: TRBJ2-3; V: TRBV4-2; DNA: TGTGCCAGCAGCCCGCTCGAGACTAGCGGGGGTTTGGGCACAGATACGCAGTATTTT; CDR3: CASSPLETSGGLGTDTQYF
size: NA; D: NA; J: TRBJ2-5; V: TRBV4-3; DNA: TGCGCCAGCAGCCAAGTTGTCAGCCAAGAGACCCAGTACTTC; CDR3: CASSQVVSQETQYF
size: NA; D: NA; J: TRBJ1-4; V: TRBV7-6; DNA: TGTGCCAGCAGCTTAGAACAGATCGCAACTAATGAAAAACTGTTTTTT; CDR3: CASSLEQIATNEKLFF
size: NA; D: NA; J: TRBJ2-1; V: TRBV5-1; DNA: TGCGCCAGCAGTTATCCGGGGGGCACCCGGTATTACAATGAGCAGTTCTTC; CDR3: CASSYPGGTRYYNEQFF
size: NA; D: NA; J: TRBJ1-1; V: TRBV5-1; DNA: TGCGCCAGCAGCTTGATCCTGAGTGAGGCTGAAGCTTTCTTT; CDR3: CASSLILSEAEAFF